Presented here are 20 T cell receptor beta chains from one specimen sequenced in a study of blood T cell repertoires in COVID-19. Produced via immunoSEQ multiplex PCR; TCRdb's table is partial and in-frame only. This table has under 250,000 clones, approximately 85% appearing once. Source material: PBMCs or T cells enriched from blood (not recorded which). The source of these receptors is a woman in her forties or fifties with acute COVID-19.

The gene calls are TRBV24-1 and TRBJ2-7; D call uncertain. Germline CDR1 reads KGHDR; CDR2 reads SFDVKD. The CDR3 runs 12 residues. V lost 3 bases and J 4 bases, leaving 6 bases between the germline ends. CDR3 sequence reads: CATSDTGYEQYF. Here the CDR3 DNA reads TGTGCCACCAGTGATACCGGGTACGAGCAGTACTTC.

CDR3 region: CASSERPGEWNTEAFF. CDR3 sequence (DNA): TGTGCCAGCAGTGAGAGGCCAGGGGAGTGGAACACTGAAGCTTTCTTT. This chain links TRBV2 with TRBJ1-1; TRBD1 might be the D (6 bases). Trimming took off 3 bases at V and 1 base at J, with 15 bases between the two ends. Germline V gene sequence: CDR1 SNHLY, CDR2 FYNNEI. The CDR3 is 16 amino acids.

J is TRBJ2-3 and V is TRBV9; a possible D gene is TRBD2 (5 bases). The CDR3 has 16 amino acids. Trimming shortened V by 1 base and J by 0 bases, and 12 bases separated the two germline ends. Germline CDR1 is SGDLS and CDR2 is YYNGEE. This chain's CDR3 is CASSVLGGESTDTQYF. DNA for the CDR3: TGTGCCAGCAGCGTATTAGGAGGAGAGAGCACAGATACGCAGTATTTT.

The chain has TRBV7-9 and TRBJ1-4; TRBD1 is a possible D gene (5 bases). Germline V lookup: CDR1 SEHNR, CDR2 FQNEAQ (reference sequence). V was pared by 5 bases and J by 6 bases, with 10 bases between. The CDR3 contains 13 residues. CDR3 DNA sequence: TGTGCCAGCAGCCCCAGGGCCTATGAAAAACTGTTTTTT. This encodes CASSPRAYEKLFF.

This chain uses TRBV15 with TRBJ1-4; D uncertain. Deletions cut 0 bases from V and 7 bases from J, with 6 bases between. CDR1 is LNHNV and CDR2 is YYDKDF in the germline V gene (reference sequence). The CDR3 extends over 13 amino acids. The CDR3 region has the DNA TGTGCCACCAGCAGAGATGAAGCTGAAAAACTGTTTTTT. It encodes CATSRDEAEKLFF.

This clone is a singleton in its sample. The V call is TRBV5-6, the J call TRBJ2-7; TRBD2 matches at 8 bases. Germline V lookup: CDR1 SGHDT, CDR2 YYEEEE. The CDR3 contains 15 residues. The junction had 6 bases not matched to a gene; V was cut back by 2 bases and J by 2 bases. This chain's CDR3 is CASSFRRGDTYEQYF. Here the CDR3 DNA reads TGTGCCAGCAGCTTTAGGCGGGGGGATACCTACGAGCAGTACTTC. The whole variable domain, remainder taken from reference TRBV5-6 and TRBJ2-7, is DAGVTQSPTHLIKTRGQQVTLRCSPKSGHDTVSWYQQALGQGPQFIFQYYEEEERQRGNFPDRFSGHQFPNYSSELNVNALLLGDSALYLCASSFRRGDTYEQYFGPGTRLTVT.

This clone was recorded only once. The genes are TRBV19 and TRBJ2-1, with 9 bases that match TRBD1. The germline V gene has CDR1 LNHDA and CDR2 SQIVND (reference sequence). CDR3 size: 15 residues. V shed 4 bases and J 7 bases; nucleotides not matched to a gene: 8. The CDR3 is CASSTTGGAGNEQFF. Here the CDR3 DNA reads TGTGCCAGTAGTACAACAGGGGGCGCAGGAAATGAGCAGTTCTTC.

V and J are TRBV14 and TRBJ1-3; D gene unclear. V dropped 3 bases and J dropped 0 bases, with 9 bases sitting between them. This CDR3 has 15 residues. CDR1 is SGHDN and CDR2 is FVKESK in the germline V gene. Here the CDR3 DNA reads TGTGCCAGCAGCCACCTACAGAGCTCTGGAAACACCATATATTTT. Protein sequence: CASSHLQSSGNTIYF.

V usage is TRBV5-6 and J usage is TRBJ1-2, with 10 bases aligning to TRBD1. The V and J ends lost 4 bases and 4 bases, in that order; junction bases with no gene match: 4. This CDR3 spans 14 amino acids. Per the germline V gene, CDR1 is SGHDT and CDR2 is YYEEEE. CDR3 nucleotide sequence: TGTGCCAGCAGCCGAGGGACAGGGGTCTATGGCTACACCTTC. It yields the protein CASSRGTGVYGYTF.

The chain links TRBV5-6 to TRBJ1-4; 7 nucleotides align to TRBD1. The trim removed 4 bases at V and 6 bases at J, leaving 9 bases unmatched. Germline V lookup: CDR1 SGHDT, CDR2 YYEEEE. The CDR3 totals 15 residues. The CDR3 DNA sequence: TGTGCCAGCAGCATAAGACAGGGTCTAGATGAAAAACTGTTTTTT. Protein product: CASSIRQGLDEKLFF.

Only one count was recorded for this clone. CDR3 nucleotides: TGTGCCAGCAGTTTAGACACCACCAATCAGCCCCAGCATTTT. This gives the protein CASSLDTTNQPQHF. The genes are TRBV28 and TRBJ1-5, with D hard to call. Trimming took off 2 bases at V and 3 bases at J, with 8 bases between the two ends. The germline CDR1 and CDR2 sequences are MDHEN and SYDVKM. The CDR3 has 14 amino acids. Together with reference TRBV28 and TRBJ1-5, the CDR3 gives the full variable domain: DVKVTQSSRYLVKRTGEKVFLECVQDMDHENMFWYRQDPGLGLRLIYFSYDVKMKEKGDIPEGYSVSREKKERFSLILESASTNQTSMYLCASSLDTTNQPQHFGDGTRLSIL.

The chain is built from TRBV27 and TRBJ1-1; the D gene is possibly TRBD1 (5 bases). Germline assignment: CDR1 MNHEY and CDR2 SMNVEV (reference sequence). CDR3 length: 14 amino acids. The germline V and J ends were trimmed by 3 bases and 2 bases, with 10 bases remaining between them. CDR3 sequence (DNA): TGTGCCAGCAGTTTTCAGGGAACCAACACTGAAGCTTTCTTT. Translating gives CASSFQGTNTEAFF.

V gene TRBV19 combines with J gene TRBJ2-1, with 10 nucleotides matching TRBD1. Germline-derived CDR1 and CDR2 are LNHDA and SQIVND (reference sequence). This CDR3 is built from 18 residues. With 4 bases clipped from V and 6 bases from J, the junction kept 15 bases outside the gene matches. The DNA for the CDR3 is TGTGCCAGTAGTAAAAGGCCTCCCCGACAGGGGGCGTTCAATGAGCAGTTCTTC. This encodes CASSKRPPRQGAFNEQFF.

The V call is TRBV2, the J call TRBJ2-7; D gene ambiguous. With 7 bases removed from V and 2 bases from J, the gap between germline ends came to 15 bases. CDR1 and CDR2 from the germline V gene are SNHLY and FYNNEI. This CDR3 is 14 amino acids long. CDR3 nucleotides: TGTGCCAGCACCGCCGACTCAGTAACCTACGAGCAGTACTTC. It codes for CASTADSVTYEQYF.

This clone was seen only a few times. The chain uses TRBV5-8 and TRBJ2-3; no definite D call. The CDR3 is 15 residues long. V shed 6 bases and J shed 1 base, with 15 bases lying between them. Germline V gives CDR1 SGHTS, CDR2 YDEGEE. In DNA, the CDR3 is TGTGCCAGCAACCTCCGAGGAGTTGGCACAGATACGCAGTATTTT. As protein: CASNLRGVGTDTQYF.

The chain couples TRBV30 to TRBJ2-7; tentatively, D is TRBD2 (5 bases). The CDR3 has 15 amino acids. Germline values: CDR1 GTSNPN, CDR2 SVGIG (reference sequence). The V end lost 4 bases, the J end lost 3 bases, and 19 bases lay between the germline ends. CDR3 amino acids: CAWTGPGNSFYEQYF. The CDR3 region has the DNA TGTGCCTGGACCGGACCGGGGAATTCTTTCTACGAGCAGTACTTC.

The CDR3 spells CSASWFSAESEAFF. The CDR3 nucleotides read TGCAGTGCTAGTTGGTTTTCCGCGGAGTCTGAAGCTTTCTTT. The chain has TRBV20-1 and TRBJ1-1; D is uncertain. The germline CDR1 and CDR2 sequences are DFQATT and SNEGSKA (reference sequence). This CDR3 is built from 14 residues. V shed 3 bases and J shed 6 bases, with 17 bases lying between them.

V is TRBV5-6 and J is TRBJ1-1, with D uncertain. Germline CDR1 SGHDT, CDR2 YYEEEE. The CDR3 loop spans 14 amino acids. V lost 2 bases and J 0 bases, leaving 8 bases between the germline ends. CDR3 DNA sequence: TGTGCCAGCAGCTTAGTAACACTGAACACTGAAGCTTTCTTT. Protein: CASSLVTLNTEAFF. Supplemented by reference TRBV5-6 and TRBJ1-1, the full variable domain reads DAGVTQSPTHLIKTRGQQVTLRCSPKSGHDTVSWYQQALGQGPQFIFQYYEEEERQRGNFPDRFSGHQFPNYSSELNVNALLLGDSALYLCASSLVTLNTEAFFGQGTRLTVV.

This clone occurred a few times. The same CDR3 is also encoded by other DNA sequences in this sample. The rearrangement links TRBV7-2 to TRBJ1-1; D is unclear. V lost 3 bases and J lost 2, with 10 bases in between. Per germline, CDR1 SGHTA and CDR2 FQGNSA. The CDR3 spans 14 residues. The CDR3 bases are TGTGCCAGCAGCTTTAGTCACAGAAACACTGAAGCTTTCTTT. It is translated as CASSFSHRNTEAFF.

J is TRBJ1-4 and V is TRBV30; 9 positions match TRBD1. Germline-derived CDR1 and CDR2 are GTSNPN and SVGIG (reference sequence). V shed 0 bases and J 7 bases; nucleotides not matched to a gene: 3. The CDR3 totals 14 residues. CDR3 DNA: TGTGCCTGGAGTGTACAGGGGGCTCGTGAAAAACTGTTTTTT. Translation gives CAWSVQGAREKLFF.